This TCR beta chain was captured by sequencing in a study of shared clonotypes between healthy human individuals. Study-level results: Non-shared clonotypes showed lower generation probabilities than clonotypes common to all four donors.

Sequenced by immunoSEQ multiplex PCR; TCRdb stores in-frame clones only, minus some. The table lists millions of clones, around 96% of them singletons. Looked up from germline, CDR1 is PRHDT and CDR2 is FYEKMQ (reference sequence). This CDR3 contains 14 residues. V lost 0 bases to trimming and J lost 2 bases, with 5 bases between them. Comments on this clone: No antigen is known for it. In the same sample, other DNA sequences code for this CDR3.

Terminally differentiated effector memory CD45RA+ cells were excluded from the naive CD8 cells, which were CD45RO-negative and positively selected for CCR7. Donors had no recently reported acute infections or vaccinations and were HIV-negative. The TCR originated in a man aged 18 to 30 in good health. The sequenced sample consisted of naive CD8+ T cells sorted from blood. The V and J genes are TRBV13 and TRBJ2-1; D unresolved. The CDR3 reads CASSLGEAYNEQFF. Here the CDR3 DNA reads TGTGCCAGCAGCTTAGGCGAAGCCTACAATGAGCAGTTCTTC.